One and the same sample provided the 15 T cell receptor beta chains below, sequenced in a study of a mutant IDH1 vaccine in newly diagnosed glioma. Time point denoted: week 11, during vaccination. The investigators gave 300 ug of mutant IDH1 20-mer peptide in each vaccine dose, together with topical imiquimod. Method: immunoSEQ multiplex PCR; TCRdb's copy keeps in-frame clones and lacks some. The table lists under 150,000 clones, 75% to 90% of them singletons. These receptors' targets are unknown. The source was PBMCs, collected from a glioma patient whose treatment included an IDH1 peptide vaccine. Receptors originate from a woman in her 50s with glioma.

This clone was detected a few times. V and J are TRBV10-3 and TRBJ2-7; 11 bases align to TRBD2. CDR1 and CDR2 (germline): ENHRY, SYGVKD. Losses at the gene ends were 7 bases for V and 3 bases for J; bases not matched to a gene: 11. The CDR3 is 16 amino acids. CDR3: CAITGGLAAAGYEQYF. In DNA form, the CDR3 reads TGTGCCATCACGGGGGGACTAGCGGCAGCCGGCTACGAGCAGTACTTC.

As DNA, the CDR3 is TGTGCCAGCTCACCTACAGCCGGGACTAGCGGCGAGCAGTACTTC. It translates to CASSPTAGTSGEQYF. This chain uses TRBV18 with TRBJ2-7, with 11 bases matching TRBD2. Losses at the gene ends were 3 bases for V and 6 bases for J; bases not matched to a gene: 7. The CDR3 loop spans 15 amino acids. Germline V gene sequence: CDR1 KGHSH, CDR2 LQKENI.

The chain carries TRBV9 and TRBJ2-1; D unresolved. The V gene lost 0 bases and the J gene lost 0 bases, with 7 bases spanning the gap. The CDR3 totals 15 residues. Germline CDR1 reads SGDLS; CDR2 reads YYNGEE. The CDR3 region has the DNA TGTGCCAGCAGCGTAGAAGGCGGCTCCTACAATGAGCAGTTCTTC. This encodes CASSVEGGSYNEQFF.

The chain combines TRBV27 with TRBJ2-7, with D perhaps being TRBD1 or TRBD2 (5 bases each). This CDR3 is built from 10 residues. Germline CDR1 is MNHEY and CDR2 is SMNVEV (reference sequence). CDR3 residues: CGRRGGEQYF. The CDR3 bases are TGTGGGCGACGGGGCGGCGAGCAGTACTTC.

The V gene is TRBV5-1, the J gene TRBJ1-3; D is possibly TRBD1 (5 bases). CDR3 length: 16 amino acids. Germline values: CDR1 SGHRS, CDR2 YFSETQ. Trimming stripped 3 bases from V and 1 base from J, with 14 bases between. CDR3 coding DNA: TGCGCCAGCAGCTCCGGCGGGGGGTATTCTGGAAACACCATATATTTT. It is translated as CASSSGGGYSGNTIYF.

The CDR3 DNA sequence: TGTGCCAGCTCACCACGGGGGGACAGGAGCTCCTACGAGCAGTACTTC. This gives the protein CASSPRGDRSSYEQYF. The chain employs TRBV18 and TRBJ2-7; 8 bases map to TRBD1. The ends lost 1 base at V and 0 bases at J; junction bases unmatched: 5. CDR1 and CDR2 from the germline V gene are KGHSH and LQKENI. The CDR3 contains 16 residues.

The CDR3 loop is CASSRGMGAIGEQYF. CDR3 nucleotides: TGTGCCAGCAGCCGCGGGATGGGAGCCATTGGGGAGCAGTACTTC. The rearrangement links TRBV11-2 to TRBJ2-7; tentative D call: TRBD2 (6 bases). CDR3 length: 15 residues. Germline CDR1 is SGHAT and CDR2 is FQNNGV. Trimming stripped 5 bases from V and 7 bases from J, with 21 bases between.

The chain links TRBV30 to TRBJ1-2; a possible D gene is TRBD1 (6 bases). Germline V gene lookup returns CDR1 GTSNPN and CDR2 SVGIG (reference sequence). CDR3 size: 15 residues. V was shortened by 2 bases and J by 4 bases, with 17 bases between the two germline ends. CDR3 residues: CAWSPSPGAVYGYTF. DNA for the CDR3: TGTGCCTGGAGTCCATCTCCAGGGGCGGTCTATGGCTACACCTTC.

The V gene is TRBV9, the J gene TRBJ2-7, with 9 bases identical to TRBD2. The CDR3 is 15 residues long. Germline CDR1 reads SGDLS; CDR2 reads YYNGEE. V lost 4 bases and J lost 4; bases outside the gene matches: 9. Here the CDR3 DNA reads TGTGCCAGCAGCCCCGTAGCGGGAGAAGTTTACGAGCAGTACTTC. It is translated as CASSPVAGEVYEQYF.

V gene TRBV14 combines with J gene TRBJ2-3; D gene unclear. CDR1 is SGHDN, CDR2 FVKESK, per germline. This CDR3 contains 16 residues. V was cut by 1 base and J by 3 bases, with 14 bases left in between. The CDR3 DNA is TGTGCCAGCAGCCAAGGTGTTGGGCGGATAACAGATACGCAGTATTTT. Translating gives CASSQGVGRITDTQYF.

As DNA, the CDR3 is TGTGCCAGCAGAGGAACGCCGGGGCCCAGCCGGTACCAAGAGACCCAGTACTTC. The encoded protein is CASRGTPGPSRYQETQYF. This chain links TRBV28 with TRBJ2-5; the D call may be TRBD1 or TRBD2 (5 bases each). The CDR3 is 18 amino acids. Looked up from germline, CDR1 is MDHEN and CDR2 is SYDVKM. V lost 6 bases, J lost 0 bases, and 23 bases lay in between.

V and J are TRBV28 and TRBJ2-7; perhaps TRBD2 as D (6 bases). The CDR3 length is 14 residues. The V gene's germline CDR1 is MDHEN and CDR2 SYDVKM. V was shortened by 10 bases and J by 0 bases, with 16 bases between the two germline ends. In nucleotides, the CDR3 is TGTGCCATCGAGGCGGGGAAAAACTCCTACGAGCAGTACTTC. It codes for CAIEAGKNSYEQYF.

The chain has TRBV18 and TRBJ1-1; 8 bases match TRBD1. The germline V gene encodes CDR1 KGHSH and CDR2 LQKENI. V trimming: 0 bases; J trimming: 5 bases; junction bases outside the gene matches: 8. The CDR3 has 16 amino acids. Here the CDR3 reads CASSPPQRQGKTEAFF. In DNA form, the CDR3 reads TGTGCCAGCTCACCACCGCAGAGACAGGGGAAAACTGAAGCTTTCTTT.

The J gene is TRBJ1-3, the V gene TRBV6-6; perhaps TRBD1 as D (5 bases). From germline, CDR1 is MNHNY and CDR2 SVGAGI (reference sequence). V shed 8 bases and J shed 0 bases, with 14 bases lying between them. This CDR3 has 15 residues. The CDR3 region has the DNA TGTGCCAGCTATCCGGGGCAGATCTCTGGAAACACCATATATTTT. Translating it yields CASYPGQISGNTIYF.

This chain links TRBV10-3 with TRBJ2-5; tentatively, D is TRBD1 or TRBD2 (5 bases each). Trimming shortened V by 10 bases and J by 1 base, and 22 bases separated the two germline ends. Germline lookup yields CDR1 ENHRY and CDR2 SYGVKD. This CDR3 contains 16 residues. The CDR3 region has the DNA TGTGCCACCAGGGACGCCCGGGTCCAACCCCAAGAGACCCAGTACTTC. The encoded protein is CATRDARVQPQETQYF.